This passage covers 8 T cell receptor beta chains from one sample sequenced in a study of cytomegalovirus exposure and HLA in healthy donors. Vbeta (60) and Jbeta (13) primers were used in the PCR. The repertoire was sequenced with immunoSEQ multiplex PCR; TCRdb's copy has only in-frame clones and lacks some. Of 150,000 to 180,000 clones listed, 70% to 80% are singletons. The specimen sequenced was PBMCs. Receptors were obtained from a man aged 30-40 years in good health and CMV-seropositive.

This clone was detected a few times. This chain joins TRBV6-5 and TRBJ2-1; 7 bases agree with TRBD1. The CDR3 is 15 amino acids. The V gene's germline CDR1 is MNHEY and CDR2 SVGAGI. V gave up 6 bases and J gave up 5 bases; unmatched junction bases: 10. CDR3 amino acids: CASRDGQVDNNEQFF. CDR3 coding DNA: TGTGCCAGCAGAGATGGACAGGTCGATAACAATGAGCAGTTCTTC.

This chain uses TRBV29-1 with TRBJ2-7; D is possibly TRBD2 (6 bases). Looked up from germline, CDR1 is SQVTM and CDR2 is ANQGSEA. This CDR3 contains 12 residues. The CDR3 DNA sequence: TGCTCGGGGACTTCTAGCTCCTACGAGCAGTACTTC. This translates into CSGTSSSYEQYF.

The chain has TRBV11-3 and TRBJ1-1, with D maybe TRBD1 (5 bases). The germline CDR1 and CDR2 sequences are SGHNT and YENEEA. This CDR3 comprises 13 residues. The germline V and J ends were trimmed by 2 bases and 3 bases, with 7 bases remaining between them. Here the CDR3 DNA reads TGTGCCAGCAGCTTAACGGGGGACACTGAAGCTTTCTTT. This codes for CASSLTGDTEAFF.

The V and J genes are TRBV29-1 and TRBJ2-7; possible D gene TRBD1, 5 bases. Germline V CDR1 and CDR2: SQVTM, ANQGSEA. The CDR3 is 12 residues long. V was clipped by 7 bases and J by 6 bases, with 16 bases between them. CDR3 sequence reads: CSALPGLGEQYF. CDR3 in DNA: TGCAGCGCCCTTCCAGGGTTGGGCGAGCAGTACTTC.

The rearrangement links TRBV28 to TRBJ1-1; 7 bases agree with TRBD1. This CDR3 contains 14 residues. From germline, CDR1 is MDHEN and CDR2 SYDVKM. V lost 5 bases to trimming and J lost 0 bases; unmatched junction nucleotides: 3. In DNA form, the CDR3 reads TGTGCCAGCAGTCTGGGACAGCTGAACACTGAAGCTTTCTTT. It yields the protein CASSLGQLNTEAFF.

The chain links TRBV30 to TRBJ1-1; D unclear. Trimming shortened V by 2 bases and J by 0 bases, and 4 bases separated the two germline ends. The CDR3 loop spans 12 amino acids. The germline V gene has CDR1 GTSNPN and CDR2 SVGIG (reference sequence). In nucleotides, the CDR3 is TGTGCCTGGAGTACAGTGAACACTGAAGCTTTCTTT. It codes for CAWSTVNTEAFF.

This chain links TRBV7-9 with TRBJ2-7; tentatively, D is TRBD1 (6 bases). Looked up from germline, CDR1 is SEHNR and CDR2 is FQNEAQ (reference sequence). This CDR3 has 13 amino acids. V was trimmed by 1 base and J by 6 bases, leaving 10 bases between them. This CDR3 reads CASSLVPGVEQYF. The CDR3 bases are TGTGCCAGCAGCTTAGTCCCAGGGGTCGAGCAGTACTTC.

J is TRBJ2-3 and V is TRBV6-1; 7 nucleotides line up with TRBD2. Germline V gene sequence: CDR1 MNHNS, CDR2 SASEGT. The length of the CDR3 is 15 residues. Losses at the gene ends were 4 bases for V and 0 bases for J; bases not matched to a gene: 4. The CDR3 sequence: CASSVRRGSTDTQYF. CDR3 bases: TGTGCCAGCAGTGTAAGGCGGGGGAGCACAGATACGCAGTATTTT.